This is a list of T cell receptor beta chains from one sample in a study of OX40 agonist ivuxolimab in advanced cancers. Clones were read by immunoSEQ multiplex PCR, and TCRdb kept only the in-frame ones, dropping some. The sample carries about 71,000 clones, about 81% recorded once. The sequenced sample was CD4+ or CD8+ T cells sorted from blood, obtained in a trial of the OX40 agonist ivuxolimab. The source is an adult with an advanced solid tumor such as melanoma, head and neck, liver or kidney cancer. The CDR3 runs from the conserved cysteine through the conserved F or W. A D gene is named only where the DNA matches it firmly. Expanded clones get a size class; other rows say once, few or many, or leave the size out.

V,D,J,size,CDR3,DNA
TRBV7-2,NA,TRBJ2-1,once,CASSSTAGNEQFF,TGTGCCAGCAGCTCTACGGCCGGGAATGAGCAGTTCTTC
TRBV6-5,NA,TRBJ1-3,many,CASSLAGTGNTIYF,TGTGCCAGCAGTTTAGCAGGGACTGGAAACACCATATATTTT
TRBV11-3,NA,TRBJ2-3,few,CASSLEGKSTDTQYF,TGTGCCAGCAGCTTAGAAGGAAAGAGCACAGATACGCAGTATTTT
TRBV6-7,NA,TRBJ2-5,NA,CASSSGNCLGETQYF,TGTGCCAGCAGTTCCGGGAACTGTTTAGGGGAGACCCAGTACTTC
TRBV7-6,TRBD1,TRBJ1-1,NA,CASSNQGAGVVGTEAFF,TGTGCCAGCAGCAACCAGGGGGCGGGGGTAGTTGGGACTGAAGCTTTCTTT
TRBV5-5,NA,TRBJ1-1,few,CASSLLHTNTEAFF,TGTGCCAGCAGCTTGTTACACACCAACACTGAAGCTTTCTTT
TRBV18,NA,TRBJ1-3,NA,CASSPQPRDIPDSGNTIYF,TGTGCCAGCTCACCACAACCAAGGGACATCCCTGACTCTGGAAACACCATATATTTT
TRBV15,NA,TRBJ2-7,NA,CATSRDPQYEQYF,TGTGCCACCAGCAGAGATCCCCAGTACGAGCAGTACTTC
TRBV7-9,TRBD1,TRBJ1-1,once,CASSLGVEGQGQAFF,TGTGCCAGCAGCTTAGGGGTCGAGGGACAGGGACAAGCTTTCTTT
TRBV15,NA,TRBJ2-1,NA,CATSRGFQSGNNEQFF,TGTGCCACCAGCAGAGGCTTTCAATCCGGTAACAATGAGCAGTTCTTC
TRBV5-1,NA,TRBJ2-7,once,CASPRGPTYEQYF,TGCGCCAGTCCACGGGGGCCGACCTACGAGCAGTACTTC
TRBV5-1,NA,TRBJ1-4,NA,CASSFGRGSGEKLFF,TGCGCCAGCAGCTTCGGCAGGGGATCGGGTGAAAAACTGTTTTTT
TRBV4-3,NA,TRBJ1-5,NA,CASSQVRDGAVWPQHF,TGCGCCAGCAGCCAAGTCAGAGATGGGGCCGTCTGGCCCCAGCATTTT
TRBV23-1,NA,TRBJ2-2,once,CASAMGRSPNSGELFF,TGCGCCAGCGCCATGGGCAGGTCCCCGAATTCAGGGGAGCTGTTTTTT
TRBV29-1,NA,TRBJ2-7,NA,CSVGVGRTSNF,TGCAGCGTTGGGGTAGGCAGAACGAGTAACTTC
TRBV18,NA,TRBJ2-5,NA,CASSPLETQYF,TGTGCCAGCTCACCATTGGAGACCCAGTACTTC
TRBV4-1,TRBD1,TRBJ2-1,NA,CASSQTGTVSYNEQFF,TGCGCCAGCAGCCAAACAGGGACAGTCTCCTACAATGAGCAGTTCTTC
TRBV5-1,NA,TRBJ2-5,NA,CASSLIAETQYF,TGCGCCAGCAGCTTAATAGCGGAGACCCAGTACTTC
TRBV2,NA,TRBJ2-1,NA,CASSLGGVEQFF,TGTGCCAGCAGTTTGGGCGGGGTTGAGCAGTTCTTC
TRBV6-5,NA,TRBJ2-6,NA,CASSYGGSGANVLTF,TGTGCCAGCAGTTACGGGGGTTCTGGGGCCAACGTCCTGACTTTC
TRBV11-2,TRBD1,TRBJ1-2,NA,CASSPDRVSSYYGYTF,TGTGCCAGCAGCCCCGACAGGGTCTCATCGTACTATGGCTACACCTTC
TRBV6-5,NA,TRBJ1-2,few,CASKTLTNYGYTF,TGTGCCAGCAAAACTTTGACTAACTATGGCTACACCTTC
TRBV7-8,NA,TRBJ2-7,NA,CASSPMDRTYEQYF,TGTGCCAGCAGCCCTATGGACCGTACCTACGAGCAGTACTTC
TRBV5-1,NA,TRBJ2-5,NA,CASSPQGGQETQYF,TGCGCCAGCAGCCCACAGGGGGGGCAAGAGACCCAGTACTTC
TRBV4-3,NA,TRBJ1-6,NA,CASSQVIAKGLNSPLHF,TGCGCCAGCAGCCAAGTAATCGCGAAGGGCCTTAATTCACCCCTCCACTTT
TRBV27,NA,TRBJ1-5,NA,CASRLGQHSNQPQHF,TGTGCCAGCAGGCTCGGGCAACATAGCAATCAGCCCCAGCATTTT
TRBV5-1,NA,TRBJ2-7,NA,CASSSRVSEQYF,TGCGCCAGCAGCTCCAGGGTATCCGAGCAGTACTTC
TRBV4-2,NA,TRBJ1-2,NA,CASSQDSGGRVYGYTF,TGTGCCAGCAGCCAAGATAGTGGAGGTCGTGTCTATGGCTACACCTTC
TRBV19,NA,TRBJ1-4,NA,CASSIGGARDEKLFF,TGTGCCAGTAGTATTGGTGGGGCGCGGGATGAAAAACTGTTTTTT
TRBV7-8,NA,TRBJ1-1,NA,CASSLFSQGFVEAFF,TGTGCCAGCAGCTTATTCTCGCAGGGGTTCGTTGAAGCTTTCTTT
TRBV18,NA,TRBJ2-3,NA,CASSSSGGTDTQYF,TGTGCCAGCTCATCCAGCGGAGGCACAGATACGCAGTATTTT
TRBV11-2,NA,TRBJ1-1,NA,CASSPRGVNTEAFF,TGTGCCAGCAGCCCTCGAGGGGTCAACACTGAAGCTTTCTTT
TRBV18,NA,TRBJ1-1,NA,CASSVRMIQNTEAFF,TGTGCCAGCTCAGTACGAATGATCCAGAACACTGAAGCTTTCTTT